Presented here are 20 T cell receptor beta chains from one specimen sequenced in a study of CD8+ T cells in alopecia areata (dated by TCRdb to 2016 to 2019). Libraries were made using the immunoSEQ multiplex PCR assay. RNA was extracted from all samples and reverse transcribed into cDNA, which served as template for TCR sequencing. TCRdb retrieved this table from immuneACCESS and kept in-frame rearrangements only. Not all clones are present; in checked studies, unresolved V genes account for under half, and no reason is known for the remainder. The sample table contains about 180,000 clones; only one count was recorded for about 70% of them. The ten largest make up about an eighth of the sample. This specimen's time point label, per the study, means: baseline before oral tofacitinib. Material: CD8+ T cells sorted from blood, obtained at week 0. The receptors were sampled from a human donor with alopecia areata.

The chain recombines TRBV29-1 with TRBJ2-1; tentatively, D is TRBD1 or TRBD2 (5 bases each). Germline CDR1 and CDR2: SQVTM and ANQGSEA. V shed 3 bases and J shed 13 bases, with 13 bases lying between them. This CDR3 is built from 11 residues. CDR3: CSVDSRGVQFF. CDR3 DNA sequence: TGCAGCGTTGATTCCAGAGGGGTTCAGTTCTTC.

DNA of the CDR3: TGCAGCGTTGATGAGGGACGGAATAACTATGGCTACACCTTC. It translates to CSVDEGRNNYGYTF. This chain connects TRBV29-1 to TRBJ1-2, with D possibly being TRBD1 (5 bases). The CDR3 contains 14 residues. Germline CDR1 reads SQVTM; CDR2 reads ANQGSEA. The V end was cut by 3 bases, the J end by 1 base, with 12 bases between.

CDR3 coding DNA: TGCAGCGTGGCTGGGACAGGGACCGCAACTAATGAAAAACTGTTTTTT. Translated: CSVAGTGTATNEKLFF. This sequence joins TRBV29-1 and TRBJ1-4; 9 nucleotides match TRBD1. Germline loops: CDR1 SQVTM, CDR2 ANQGSEA. This CDR3 is built from 16 residues. The V and J ends lost 6 bases and 0 bases, in that order; junction bases with no gene match: 8.

The V gene is TRBV27, the J gene TRBJ1-5; D gene uncertain. Trimming cost V 5 bases and J 4 bases, with 12 bases left between them. Germline lookup yields CDR1 MNHEY and CDR2 SMNVEV (reference sequence). The CDR3 is 14 residues long. The CDR3, as DNA: TGTGCCAGCAGTAAGTTGTCGGCTAATCAGCCCCAGCATTTT. Residues: CASSKLSANQPQHF.

The chain links TRBV7-9 to TRBJ2-5; perhaps TRBD1 as D (6 bases). The CDR3 runs to 14 residues. V dropped 0 bases and J dropped 3 bases, with 8 bases sitting between them. The germline V gene encodes CDR1 SEHNR and CDR2 FQNEAQ (reference sequence). CDR3 in DNA: TGTGCCAGCAGCTTAGCGGGGGCCAAAGAGACCCAGTACTTC. Protein product: CASSLAGAKETQYF. The entire variable domain, with the rest obtained from reference TRBV7-9 and TRBJ2-5, is as follows: DTGVSQNPRHKITKRGQNVTFRCDPISEHNRLYWYRQTLGQGPEFLTYFQNEAQLEKSRLLSDRFSAERPKGSFSTLEIQRTEQGDSAMYLCASSLAGAKETQYFGPGTRLLVL.

This clone occurred a few times. The chain recombines TRBV29-1 with TRBJ2-7; D is perhaps TRBD2 (5 bases). Trimming left V 0 bases short and J 1 base short, with 13 bases between. The CDR3 runs 15 residues. Germline V gene sequence: CDR1 SQVTM, CDR2 ANQGSEA. The CDR3 DNA follows: TGCAGCGTTGAAGAGGGCTTGACGGGGTCCTACGAGCAGTACTTC. This translates into CSVEEGLTGSYEQYF.

This clone was observed a few times. The chain carries TRBV2 and TRBJ2-7; the D is unclear. The CDR3 is 11 amino acids. CDR1 SNHLY and CDR2 FYNNEI come from the germline V gene. Trimming shortened V by 4 bases and J by 6 bases, and 7 bases separated the two germline ends. The chain's CDR3 is CASSGRVEQYF. CDR3 nucleotides: TGTGCCAGCAGTGGCCGGGTCGAGCAGTACTTC. The whole variable domain, remainder taken from reference TRBV2 and TRBJ2-7, is EPEVTQTPSHQVTQMGQEVILRCVPISNHLYFYWYRQILGQKVEFLVSFYNNEISEKSEIFDDQFSVERPDGSNFTLKIRSTKLEDSAMYFCASSGRVEQYFGPGTRLTVT.

V is TRBV10-3 and J is TRBJ1-5, with a tentative D call TRBD1 (6 bases). The CDR3 runs 16 residues. Trimming took off 2 bases at V and 3 bases at J, with 14 bases between the two ends. Germline V gene lookup returns CDR1 ENHRY and CDR2 SYGVKD. The CDR3 sequence is CAISEPQTGLNQPQHF. CDR3 in DNA: TGTGCCATCAGTGAGCCTCAAACAGGGCTCAATCAGCCCCAGCATTTT.

The rearrangement joins TRBV5-4 to TRBJ1-2, with D possibly TRBD1 on 5 matching bases. The germline V gene encodes CDR1 SGHNT and CDR2 YYREEE (reference sequence). CDR3 length: 13 residues. With 9 bases removed from V and 5 bases from J, the gap between germline ends came to 17 bases. The CDR3 DNA reads as TGTGCCACAGAAGGGGATCCAGGGTATGGCTACACCTTC. It specifies CATEGDPGYGYTF.

The gene calls are TRBV6-5 and TRBJ2-7; TRBD1 matches at 11 bases. Trimming at V came to 2 bases and at J to 4 bases, leaving 1 base not matched to a gene. The germline V gene has CDR1 MNHEY and CDR2 SVGAGI. The CDR3 is made up of 14 amino acids. The CDR3 DNA reads TGTGCCAGCAGTTACGGGACAGGGGGATACGAGCAGTACTTC. Its translation is CASSYGTGGYEQYF.

With respect to this clone: The identical CDR3 is also encoded by other nucleotide sequences in the sample. The chain joins TRBV20-1 to TRBJ1-1; D is unresolved. Germline assignment: CDR1 DFQATT and CDR2 SNEGSKA (reference sequence). The length of the CDR3 is 11 residues. V dropped 3 bases and J dropped 2 bases, with 4 bases sitting between them. CDR3 DNA sequence: TGCAGTGCTAGGGCCAACACTGAAGCTTTCTTT. It specifies CSARANTEAFF.

The V gene is TRBV29-1, the J gene TRBJ1-3, with unresolved D. The germline CDR1 and CDR2 sequences are SQVTM and ANQGSEA. The CDR3 totals 12 residues. V lost 7 bases and J 4 bases, leaving 11 bases between the germline ends. The CDR3 reads CSAHDPGNTIYF. The CDR3 DNA is TGCAGCGCACATGATCCGGGAAACACCATATATTTT.

This sequence joins TRBV7-9 and TRBJ2-7; TRBD1 or TRBD2 may be the D gene (6 bases each). Germline CDR1 SEHNR, CDR2 FQNEAQ (reference sequence). The CDR3 is 17 amino acids. V was trimmed by 3 bases and J by 0 bases, leaving 18 bases between them. The CDR3 region is CASSFSRRGVPSYEQYF. The CDR3 DNA reads as TGTGCCAGCAGCTTCAGCAGGAGGGGGGTACCCTCCTACGAGCAGTACTTC.

The rearrangement joins TRBV7-9 to TRBJ2-7; D remains unclear. The CDR3 is 12 amino acids. The V end lost 1 base, the J end lost 10 bases, and 11 bases lay between the germline ends. Germline V lookup: CDR1 SEHNR, CDR2 FQNEAQ (reference sequence). The DNA of the CDR3 is TGTGCCAGCAGCTTAGGGGCCAGGCCCCAGTACTTC. Its protein product is CASSLGARPQYF.

This clone was counted a few times. The rearrangement joins TRBV27 to TRBJ2-7; D call uncertain. The germline V and J ends were trimmed by 10 bases and 0 bases, with 10 bases remaining between them. This CDR3 has 12 amino acids. The germline V gene encodes CDR1 MNHEY and CDR2 SMNVEV (reference sequence). CDR3 DNA: TGTGCCACCCGGACGAGCTCCTACGAGCAGTACTTC. Translation gives CATRTSSYEQYF.

This chain connects TRBV27 to TRBJ1-2; D uncertain. The germline gives CDR1 MNHEY, CDR2 SMNVEV (reference sequence). Trimming cost V 2 bases and J 4 bases, with 11 bases left between them. The CDR3 is made up of 14 amino acids. The CDR3 bases are TGTGCCAGCAGTTTAAGTCCAGGCGTCTATGGCTACACCTTC. Encoded protein: CASSLSPGVYGYTF.

The V gene is TRBV5-1, the J gene TRBJ2-3; D gene ambiguous. Germline CDR1 is SGHRS and CDR2 is YFSETQ. The CDR3 contains 16 residues. Trimming took 6 bases from V and 0 from J, leaving 17 bases between them. The CDR3 coding sequence is TGCGCCAGCACGTTTGGCAGGCCAACTAGCACAGATACGCAGTATTTT. It is translated as CASTFGRPTSTDTQYF.

The chain is built from TRBV29-1 and TRBJ2-1; D is tentatively TRBD1 or TRBD2 (6 bases each). This CDR3 is 13 amino acids long. Between the trimmed V and J ends, which lost 1 base and 9 bases, there was a span of 13 bases. CDR1 is SQVTM and CDR2 is ANQGSEA in the germline V gene. The CDR3 loop reads CSVEAGALVEQFF. CDR3 in DNA: TGCAGCGTTGAAGCGGGGGCCTTGGTTGAGCAGTTCTTC.

The table lists this clone with a few counts. The genes are TRBV7-9 and TRBJ2-5; possible D gene TRBD1, 5 bases. Deletions cut 0 bases from V and 1 base from J, with 9 bases between. CDR3 length: 15 amino acids. Germline CDR1 and CDR2: SEHNR and FQNEAQ (reference sequence). The CDR3 DNA is TGTGCCAGCAGCTTAGCCACAGGATTCCAAGAGACCCAGTACTTC. Its protein is CASSLATGFQETQYF. The variable domain in full, completed from reference TRBV7-9 and TRBJ2-5, reads DTGVSQNPRHKITKRGQNVTFRCDPISEHNRLYWYRQTLGQGPEFLTYFQNEAQLEKSRLLSDRFSAERPKGSFSTLEIQRTEQGDSAMYLCASSLATGFQETQYFGPGTRLLVL.

This clone has a single count. The chain links TRBV11-2 to TRBJ2-1, with D unclear. The CDR3 contains 11 residues. Germline V CDR1 and CDR2: SGHAT, FQNNGV. The V end lost 6 bases, the J end lost 9 bases, and 9 bases lay between the germline ends. This CDR3 reads CASRTWGEQFF. In DNA, the CDR3 is TGTGCCAGCAGGACCTGGGGTGAGCAGTTCTTC.